This T cell receptor beta chain was captured in a study of somatic mutations in cytotoxic T cells in rheumatoid arthritis. Only in-frame clones appear in the TCRdb table, and some are missing; sequencing was by immunoSEQ multiplex PCR. This sample yields tens of thousands of clones, of which roughly four fifths are seen a single time; 7% to 9% belongs to the top ten. This clone came up a few times. The CDR3 has 17 residues. V dropped 1 base and J dropped 2; count of bases not matched to a gene: 10. Germline lookup yields CDR1 LNHDA and CDR2 SQIVND (reference sequence). Source material: CD8+ T cells sorted from blood. The sequence was obtained from an adult with rheumatoid arthritis. This chain connects TRBV19 to TRBJ2-5; 7 bases are shared with TRBD2. In DNA, the CDR3 is TGTGCCAGTAGTATAGTAGGACTAGGAAAAGCTCAAGAGACCCAGTACTTC. It is translated as CASSIVGLGKAQETQYF.